Below, one T cell receptor beta chain is given with its context. In the original analysis: Estimation of nucleated cell counts was performed using reference gene primer amplification. Profiling relied on immunoSEQ multiplex PCR, and the TCRdb table lists in-frame clones only, not all of them. V, J and clone size were drawn from that table, and D and trimming were deduced from the DNA. Of approximately 27,000 clones in the sample, roughly 88% were seen once. The data were obtained in a study of blood T cell repertoires in COVID-19. As for the study in general: Some COVID-19 samples were acute and others convalescent; all came from the United States, Italy and Spain. PBMCs, B-cell-depleted T cells, or T cells provided the cDNA or gDNA that made up the material.

This CDR3 spans 14 amino acids. V lost 10 bases and J lost 1; bases outside the gene matches: 10. Looked up from germline, CDR1 is MNHEY and CDR2 is SMNVEV (reference sequence). The sample was peripheral blood. This TCR came from a woman aged 45 to 65 with active COVID-19. The J gene is TRBJ2-7, the V gene TRBV27, with 7 bases fitting TRBD2. The CDR3 DNA sequence: TGTGCCACCTCTGATATAGCGGGTTCCTACGAGCAGTACTTC. Protein: CATSDIAGSYEQYF.